This T cell receptor beta chain was sequenced during a study of blood T cell repertoires in COVID-19. V dropped 3 bases and J dropped 13 bases, with 18 bases sitting between them. The germline V gene encodes CDR1 ENHRY and CDR2 SYGVKD. The CDR3 spans 14 residues. Original handling: Estimation of nucleated cell counts was performed using reference gene primer amplification. Clones were read by immunoSEQ multiplex PCR, and TCRdb kept only the in-frame ones, dropping some. V, J and clone size are those of that table, while D and trimming were read from the DNA. In the table there are 400,000 to 550,000 clones, about 89% of which are singletons.

The chain has TRBV10-3 and TRBJ2-2, with D perhaps TRBD2 (6 bases). The clonotype was recovered from a young woman with acute or convalescent COVID-19. The sample consisted of peripheral blood. The chain's CDR3 is CAISDSIGGLGLFF. Written as DNA, the CDR3 is TGTGCCATCAGTGATTCGATCGGGGGTTTGGGGCTGTTTTTT.